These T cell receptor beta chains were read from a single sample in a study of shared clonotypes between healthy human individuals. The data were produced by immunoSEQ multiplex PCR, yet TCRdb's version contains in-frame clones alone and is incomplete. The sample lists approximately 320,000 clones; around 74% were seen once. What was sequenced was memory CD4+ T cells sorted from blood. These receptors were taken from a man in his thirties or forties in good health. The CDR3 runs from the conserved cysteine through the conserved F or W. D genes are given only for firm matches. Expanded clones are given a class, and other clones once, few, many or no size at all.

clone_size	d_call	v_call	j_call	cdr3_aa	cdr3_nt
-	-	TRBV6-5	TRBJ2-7	CASSYGTRYEQYF	TGTGCCAGCAGTTACGGGACCCGCTACGAGCAGTACTTC
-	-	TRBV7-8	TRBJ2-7	CASSLRGVEQYF	TGTGCCAGCAGCCTAAGGGGGGTCGAGCAGTACTTC
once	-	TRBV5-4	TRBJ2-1	CASSLGGARGNEQFF	TGTGCCAGCAGCTTGGGTGGGGCTAGGGGTAATGAGCAGTTCTTC
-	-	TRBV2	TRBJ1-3	CASSGTRSTIYF	TGTGCCAGCAGTGGAACACGCAGCACCATATATTTT
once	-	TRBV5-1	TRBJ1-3	CASGLEGGNTIYF	TGCGCCAGCGGCCTCGAGGGTGGAAACACCATATATTTT
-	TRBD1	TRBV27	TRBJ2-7	CASSLQGGGLRGEQYF	TGTGCCAGCAGTTTGCAAGGGGGCGGGTTACGGGGCGAGCAGTACTTC
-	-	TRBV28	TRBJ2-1	CASSRNEQFF	TGTGCCAGCAGTCGAAATGAGCAGTTCTTC
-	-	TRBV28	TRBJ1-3	CASSSFTGLGGNTIYF	TGTGCCAGCAGTTCCTTTACGGGGTTGGGTGGAAACACCATATATTTT
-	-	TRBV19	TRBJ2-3	CASSKNAKGADTQYF	TGTGCCAGTAGTAAGAACGCAAAGGGGGCAGATACGCAGTATTTT
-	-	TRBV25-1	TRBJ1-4	CASSDTGSNEKLFF	TGTGCCAGCAGTGATACAGGGTCTAATGAAAAACTGTTTTTT
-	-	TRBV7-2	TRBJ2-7	CASSLGVGDYEQYF	TGTGCCAGCAGCTTGGGAGTGGGGGACTACGAGCAGTACTTC
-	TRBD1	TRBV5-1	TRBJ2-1	CASSQVGQGYNEQFF	TGCGCCAGCAGCCAAGTCGGACAGGGATACAATGAGCAGTTCTTC
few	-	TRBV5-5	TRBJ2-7	CASSLLGGQDLEQYF	TGTGCCAGCAGCTTGTTAGGAGGGCAGGATCTCGAGCAGTACTTC
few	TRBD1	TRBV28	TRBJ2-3	CASLETGSTDTQYF	TGTGCCAGCTTGGAGACAGGGAGCACAGATACGCAGTATTTT
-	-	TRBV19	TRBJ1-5	CASSIEGQGNQPQHF	TGTGCCAGTAGTATTGAGGGTCAAGGCAATCAGCCCCAGCATTTT
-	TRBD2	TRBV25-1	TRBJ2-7	CASKGTSFSEQYF	TGTGCCAGCAAGGGGACTAGTTTTTCCGAGCAGTACTTC
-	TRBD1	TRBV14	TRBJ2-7	CASRRTGSDEQYF	TGTGCCAGCCGAAGGACAGGGTCCGACGAGCAGTACTTC
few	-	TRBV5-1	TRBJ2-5	CASSLVATQETQYF	TGCGCCAGCAGCTTGGTGGCTACCCAAGAGACCCAGTACTTC
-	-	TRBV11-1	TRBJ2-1	CASSYWLASSYNEQFF	TGTGCCAGCAGCTACTGGCTAGCGAGCTCCTACAATGAGCAGTTCTTC
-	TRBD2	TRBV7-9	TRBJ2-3	CASSPRLAGVSDTQYF	TGTGCCAGCAGCCCTAGACTAGCGGGAGTTTCAGATACGCAGTATTTT
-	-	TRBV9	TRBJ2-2	CASSVRQKQNTGELFF	TGTGCCAGCAGCGTTAGACAGAAACAGAACACCGGGGAGCTGTTTTTT
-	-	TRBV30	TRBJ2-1	CAWGMSYNEQFF	TGTGCCTGGGGTATGAGCTACAATGAGCAGTTCTTC
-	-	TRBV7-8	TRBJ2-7	CASSLAKYEQYF	TGTGCCAGCAGCTTAGCGAAATACGAGCAGTACTTC
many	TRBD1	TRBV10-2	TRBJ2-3	CASSDVTGMPDTQYF	TGCGCCAGCAGTGACGTGACAGGGATGCCAGATACGCAGTATTTT
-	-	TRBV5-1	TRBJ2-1	CASSLAVKGRNEQFF	TGCGCCAGCAGCTTGGCCGTCAAGGGCCGCAATGAGCAGTTCTTC
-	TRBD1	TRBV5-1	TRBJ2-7	CASSLVTGGGYEQYF	TGCGCCAGCAGCTTGGTTACAGGGGGCGGCTACGAGCAGTACTTC
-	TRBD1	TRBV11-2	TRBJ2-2	CASSLAGQGAGELFF	TGTGCCAGCAGCTTAGCGGGGCAGGGGGCCGGGGAGCTGTTTTTT
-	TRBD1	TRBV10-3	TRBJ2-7	CAISEFGQGVYEQYF	TGTGCCATCAGTGAGTTCGGACAGGGGGTCTACGAGCAGTACTTC
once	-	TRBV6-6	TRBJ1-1	CASSPLPMNTEAFF	TGTGCCAGCAGCCCACTCCCCATGAACACTGAAGCTTTCTTT
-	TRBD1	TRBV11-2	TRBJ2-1	CASRDRTGRNNEQFF	TGTGCCAGCAGGGACCGGACAGGGAGGAACAATGAGCAGTTCTTC